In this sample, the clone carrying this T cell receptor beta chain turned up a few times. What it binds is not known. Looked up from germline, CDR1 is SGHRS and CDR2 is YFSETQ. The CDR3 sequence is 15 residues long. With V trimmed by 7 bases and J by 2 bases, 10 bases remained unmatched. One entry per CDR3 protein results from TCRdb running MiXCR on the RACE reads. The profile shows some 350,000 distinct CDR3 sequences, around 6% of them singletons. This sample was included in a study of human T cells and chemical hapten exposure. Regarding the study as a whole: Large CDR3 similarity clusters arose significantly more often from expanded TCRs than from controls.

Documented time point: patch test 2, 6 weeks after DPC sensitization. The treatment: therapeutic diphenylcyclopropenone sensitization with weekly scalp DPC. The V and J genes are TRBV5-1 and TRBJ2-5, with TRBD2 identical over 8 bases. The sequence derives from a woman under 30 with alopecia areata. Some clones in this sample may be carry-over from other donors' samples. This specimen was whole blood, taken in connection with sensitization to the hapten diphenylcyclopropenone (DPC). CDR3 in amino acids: CASLDGGAGQETQYF. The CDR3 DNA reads TGCGCCAGCCTGGACGGGGGGGCCGGGCAAGAGACCCAGTACTTC.